The rows below give T cell receptor beta chains drawn from one sample of a study of blood T cell repertoires in COVID-19. The method was immunoSEQ multiplex PCR; TCRdb's version includes in-frame clones alone and lacks a portion of them. This table holds roughly 350,000 clones, around 85% found once. The sequencing sample was made of peripheral blood. Every receptor here comes from a woman between 18 and 29 years old with acute or convalescent COVID-19. Each CDR3 is given with its conserved first and last residue. Each record gives: D gene, V gene, clone size, J gene, CDR3 protein, CDR3 DNA. D genes are given only for firm matches. Size is omitted from some rows. Given values are once, few, many or a class for expanded clones.

d_call: TRBD2
v_call: TRBV3-1/TRBV3-2
clone_size: -
j_call: TRBJ2-3
cdr3_aa: CASSQDLLAVYPDTQYF
cdr3_nt: TGTGCCAGCAGCCAAGACCTACTAGCGGTTTACCCAGATACGCAGTATTTT

d_call: -
v_call: TRBV6-5
clone_size: -
j_call: TRBJ1-2
cdr3_aa: CASSYSATDYTF
cdr3_nt: TGTGCCAGCAGTTACTCGGCGACAGACTACACCTTC

d_call: -
v_call: TRBV19
clone_size: few
j_call: TRBJ2-7
cdr3_aa: CASSIKRDYEQYF
cdr3_nt: TGTGCCAGTAGTATCAAGAGGGACTACGAGCAGTACTTC

d_call: -
v_call: TRBV11-2
clone_size: few
j_call: TRBJ1-4
cdr3_aa: CASSLQATNEKLFF
cdr3_nt: TGTGCCAGCAGCTTACAGGCTACTAATGAAAAACTGTTTTTT

d_call: -
v_call: TRBV6-5
clone_size: -
j_call: TRBJ1-4
cdr3_aa: CASRWGRDEKLFF
cdr3_nt: TGTGCCAGCAGGTGGGGGAGGGACGAAAAACTGTTTTTT

d_call: -
v_call: TRBV6-1
clone_size: once
j_call: TRBJ1-5
cdr3_aa: CASSEIVIGENQPQHF
cdr3_nt: TGTGCCAGCAGTGAAATCGTGATTGGGGAGAATCAGCCCCAGCATTTT

d_call: -
v_call: TRBV30
clone_size: few
j_call: TRBJ1-4
cdr3_aa: CAWRGTSTTNEKLFF
cdr3_nt: TGTGCCTGGAGGGGGACATCTACAACTAATGAAAAACTGTTTTTT

d_call: -
v_call: TRBV27
clone_size: -
j_call: TRBJ1-6
cdr3_aa: CASSLGGWNSPLHF
cdr3_nt: TGTGCCAGCAGTTTAGGGGGGTGGAATTCACCCCTCCACTTT

d_call: TRBD1
v_call: TRBV2
clone_size: -
j_call: TRBJ1-2
cdr3_aa: CASSGQGNERYGYTF
cdr3_nt: TGTGCCAGCTCGGGACAGGGGAATGAGCGCTATGGCTACACCTTC

d_call: -
v_call: TRBV5-5
clone_size: -
j_call: TRBJ1-5
cdr3_aa: CASSLATGSGRQPQHF
cdr3_nt: TGTGCCAGCAGTTTGGCAACAGGGTCAGGGCGACAGCCCCAGCATTTT

d_call: -
v_call: TRBV9
clone_size: -
j_call: TRBJ1-2
cdr3_aa: CASSVGAGEDYGYTF
cdr3_nt: TGTGCCAGCAGCGTAGGTGCGGGTGAGGACTATGGCTACACCTTC

d_call: -
v_call: TRBV2
clone_size: -
j_call: TRBJ2-5
cdr3_aa: CASMGRAETQYF
cdr3_nt: TGTGCCAGCATGGGCAGGGCAGAGACCCAGTACTTC

d_call: TRBD2
v_call: TRBV4-1
clone_size: -
j_call: TRBJ2-1
cdr3_aa: CASSSQLGTSGYNEQFF
cdr3_nt: TGCGCCAGCAGCTCCCAACTAGGGACTAGCGGCTACAATGAGCAGTTCTTC

d_call: TRBD1
v_call: TRBV5-1
clone_size: -
j_call: TRBJ1-6
cdr3_aa: CASSREGGTGNSPLHF
cdr3_nt: TGCGCCAGCAGTCGCGAAGGGGGGACAGGGAATTCACCCCTCCACTTT

d_call: -
v_call: TRBV24-1
clone_size: -
j_call: TRBJ2-1
cdr3_aa: CATSVRLAVNNEQFF
cdr3_nt: TGTGCCACCAGTGTGAGGCTAGCAGTCAACAATGAGCAGTTCTTC

d_call: TRBD2
v_call: TRBV28
clone_size: -
j_call: TRBJ2-5
cdr3_aa: CASSPRLAGETQYF
cdr3_nt: TGTGCCAGCAGTCCTCGACTAGCGGGAGAGACCCAGTACTTC

d_call: -
v_call: TRBV18
clone_size: -
j_call: TRBJ1-1
cdr3_aa: CASSPSMGGAGEAFF
cdr3_nt: TGTGCCAGCTCACCCTCCATGGGGGGGGCCGGTGAAGCTTTCTTT

d_call: TRBD1
v_call: TRBV7-6
clone_size: -
j_call: TRBJ2-7
cdr3_aa: CASSLGDRGIYEQYF
cdr3_nt: TGTGCCAGCAGCTTAGGGGACAGGGGTATATACGAGCAGTACTTC

d_call: -
v_call: TRBV3-1/TRBV3-2
clone_size: few
j_call: TRBJ1-3
cdr3_aa: CASSHHRADGNTIYF
cdr3_nt: TGTGCCAGCAGCCATCACAGGGCGGACGGAAACACCATATATTTT

d_call: TRBD1
v_call: TRBV27
clone_size: -
j_call: TRBJ1-6
cdr3_aa: CASGWEDRADSPLHF
cdr3_nt: TGTGCCAGCGGCTGGGAAGACAGGGCTGATTCACCCCTCCACTTT

d_call: -
v_call: TRBV7-8
clone_size: few
j_call: TRBJ1-6
cdr3_aa: CASSFGGIGSYNSPLHF
cdr3_nt: TGTGCCAGCAGCTTCGGAGGGATCGGCTCCTATAATTCACCCCTCCACTTT

d_call: TRBD1
v_call: TRBV5-1
clone_size: -
j_call: TRBJ1-1
cdr3_aa: CASSSGQGLTEAFF
cdr3_nt: TGCGCCAGCAGCAGCGGACAGGGGTTAACTGAAGCTTTCTTT

d_call: TRBD2
v_call: TRBV28
clone_size: -
j_call: TRBJ2-7
cdr3_aa: CASRTGGSYEQYF
cdr3_nt: TGTGCCAGCAGGACGGGAGGCTCCTACGAGCAGTACTTC

d_call: TRBD1
v_call: TRBV7-8
clone_size: -
j_call: TRBJ1-1
cdr3_aa: CASSPNRDRANTEAFF
cdr3_nt: TGTGCCAGCAGCCCTAACCGGGACAGGGCTAACACTGAAGCTTTCTTT

d_call: TRBD2
v_call: TRBV9
clone_size: once
j_call: TRBJ2-5
cdr3_aa: CASSVYGLAGVETQYF
cdr3_nt: TGTGCCAGCAGCGTATATGGACTAGCGGGAGTGGAGACCCAGTACTTC

d_call: TRBD1
v_call: TRBV19
clone_size: few
j_call: TRBJ2-5
cdr3_aa: CASSTGTGGRTQYF
cdr3_nt: TGTGCCAGTAGCACCGGGACAGGGGGCCGGACCCAGTACTTC

d_call: TRBD2
v_call: TRBV28
clone_size: -
j_call: TRBJ2-5
cdr3_aa: CASIPAGLIQETQYF
cdr3_nt: TGTGCCAGCATTCCAGCGGGACTGATTCAAGAGACCCAGTACTTC

d_call: -
v_call: TRBV6-2/TRBV6-3
clone_size: -
j_call: TRBJ1-4
cdr3_aa: CASSPADEKLFF
cdr3_nt: TGTGCCAGCAGCCCGGCCGATGAAAAACTGTTTTTT

d_call: TRBD1
v_call: TRBV9
clone_size: few
j_call: TRBJ2-1
cdr3_aa: CASSDRGRGYNEQFF
cdr3_nt: TGTGCCAGCAGCGACAGGGGGAGAGGGTACAATGAGCAGTTCTTC

d_call: TRBD1
v_call: TRBV19
clone_size: -
j_call: TRBJ1-6
cdr3_aa: CASSIGDRENSPLHF
cdr3_nt: TGTGCCAGTAGTATAGGGGACAGGGAGAATTCACCCCTCCACTTT

d_call: -
v_call: TRBV7-2
clone_size: -
j_call: TRBJ1-3
cdr3_aa: CASSQTGGYPGNTIYF
cdr3_nt: TGTGCCAGCAGCCAAACCGGGGGGTATCCTGGAAACACCATATATTTT

d_call: -
v_call: TRBV19
clone_size: -
j_call: TRBJ1-2
cdr3_aa: CASSIDVPTGGGYTF
cdr3_nt: TGTGCCAGTAGTATAGATGTACCGACTGGTGGTGGCTACACCTTC

d_call: TRBD2
v_call: TRBV7-9
clone_size: -
j_call: TRBJ2-3
cdr3_aa: CASSQGEFIAGARTDTQYF
cdr3_nt: TGTGCCAGCAGCCAGGGGGAATTTATAGCGGGGGCCCGCACAGATACGCAGTATTTT

d_call: -
v_call: TRBV4-2
clone_size: -
j_call: TRBJ1-6
cdr3_aa: CASSPKTRGDNSPLHF
cdr3_nt: TGTGCCAGCAGCCCAAAGACGCGGGGCGATAATTCACCCCTCCACTTT

d_call: TRBD1
v_call: TRBV5-1
clone_size: -
j_call: TRBJ1-1
cdr3_aa: CASSRQGEDTEAFF
cdr3_nt: TGCGCCAGCAGCAGACAGGGAGAGGATACTGAAGCTTTCTTT

d_call: -
v_call: TRBV5-1
clone_size: few
j_call: TRBJ1-6
cdr3_aa: CASSLGPSVFNSPLHF
cdr3_nt: TGCGCCAGCAGCTTGGGGCCGTCTGTATTTAATTCACCCCTCCACTTT

d_call: -
v_call: TRBV28
clone_size: once
j_call: TRBJ2-4
cdr3_aa: CASSGQDKAKNIQYF
cdr3_nt: TGTGCCAGCAGTGGGCAAGACAAAGCCAAAAACATTCAGTACTTC

d_call: TRBD1
v_call: TRBV19
clone_size: -
j_call: TRBJ1-2
cdr3_aa: CASSIPGGTGDVRGYTF
cdr3_nt: TGTGCCAGTAGTATTCCAGGGGGGACAGGGGACGTGCGTGGCTACACCTTC

d_call: -
v_call: TRBV27
clone_size: -
j_call: TRBJ2-7
cdr3_aa: CARNRTLPYEQYF
cdr3_nt: TGTGCCAGGAATCGGACACTCCCATACGAGCAGTACTTC

d_call: -
v_call: TRBV5-6
clone_size: few
j_call: TRBJ2-1
cdr3_aa: CASSFGLVSYNEQFF
cdr3_nt: TGTGCCAGCAGCTTTGGACTGGTATCCTACAATGAGCAGTTCTTC

d_call: -
v_call: TRBV6-5
clone_size: few
j_call: TRBJ2-7
cdr3_aa: CASSPLYRSYEQYF
cdr3_nt: TGTGCCAGCAGTCCCCTTTACAGGTCCTACGAGCAGTACTTC

d_call: -
v_call: TRBV11-3
clone_size: many
j_call: TRBJ2-2
cdr3_aa: CASSLDSTGELFF
cdr3_nt: TGTGCCAGCAGCTTAGATTCAACCGGGGAGCTGTTTTTT

d_call: -
v_call: TRBV2
clone_size: -
j_call: TRBJ1-2
cdr3_aa: CASGQPYGGYTF
cdr3_nt: TGTGCCAGTGGACAGCCCTATGGAGGCTACACCTTC

d_call: -
v_call: TRBV2
clone_size: -
j_call: TRBJ1-1
cdr3_aa: CASTLGQNTEAFF
cdr3_nt: TGTGCCAGCACTTTAGGACAGAACACTGAAGCTTTCTTT

d_call: -
v_call: TRBV27
clone_size: once
j_call: TRBJ2-7
cdr3_aa: CATSGGGSYEQYF
cdr3_nt: TGTGCCACCTCCGGGGGAGGATCCTACGAGCAGTACTTC

d_call: TRBD1
v_call: TRBV27
clone_size: -
j_call: TRBJ2-7
cdr3_aa: CASSSRDRDEQYF
cdr3_nt: TGTGCCAGCAGTTCAAGGGACAGGGACGAGCAGTACTTC

d_call: -
v_call: TRBV10-3
clone_size: -
j_call: TRBJ1-4
cdr3_aa: CAISGQVREKLFF
cdr3_nt: TGTGCCATCAGTGGACAGGTTAGGGAAAAACTGTTTTTT

d_call: TRBD1
v_call: TRBV28
clone_size: few
j_call: TRBJ2-2
cdr3_aa: CASRSRDRATGELFF
cdr3_nt: TGTGCCAGCAGATCGAGGGACAGGGCCACCGGGGAGCTGTTTTTT

d_call: -
v_call: TRBV5-4
clone_size: once
j_call: TRBJ1-6
cdr3_aa: CASSLEGRGSPLHF
cdr3_nt: TGTGCCAGCAGCTTGGAGGGCAGGGGTTCACCCCTCCACTTT

d_call: TRBD1
v_call: TRBV3-1/TRBV3-2
clone_size: -
j_call: TRBJ1-5
cdr3_aa: CASSHAQGVQPQHF
cdr3_nt: TGTGCCAGCAGCCACGCACAGGGGGTCCAGCCCCAGCATTTT

d_call: -
v_call: TRBV7-9
clone_size: -
j_call: TRBJ1-4
cdr3_aa: CASTPLEKLFF
cdr3_nt: TGTGCCAGCACCCCCCTCGAAAAACTGTTTTTT

d_call: -
v_call: TRBV24-1
clone_size: -
j_call: TRBJ2-5
cdr3_aa: CATSDWATQETQYF
cdr3_nt: TGTGCCACCAGTGATTGGGCCACACAAGAGACCCAGTACTTC

d_call: TRBD1
v_call: TRBV5-4
clone_size: -
j_call: TRBJ1-2
cdr3_aa: CASSWGTGDGYTF
cdr3_nt: TGTGCCAGCAGCTGGGGGACAGGGGATGGCTACACCTTC